This T cell receptor (beta chain) stems from a study of blood T cell repertoires in COVID-19 (TCRdb year 2020). General notes on the study: Samples from collaborators originated in the United States, Italy and Spain and spanned both the acute and convalescent phases of COVID-19. The repertoires were released in a freely available public database intended as a resource for research on the immune response to SARS-CoV-2. The material from the prospective study consisted of cDNA or gDNA derived from T cells, B-cell-depleted T cells, or PBMCs. Deeply sampled blood TCRbeta repertoires from subjects exposed to, actively infected with, or recovered from COVID-19 were included in the dataset. Nearly every sample came with metadata listing a de-identified subject ID, COVID-19 status, age in years and sex. HLA class I and class II types, where available, came from metadata supplied by the sample provider rather than from assay-based typing. The samples were drawn from the first 160 participants of the ongoing ImmuneRACE study and from 950 to 1,500 subjects provided by 6 global collaborators.

V is cut by 4 bases and J by 5 bases, and the space between the germline ends is 11 bases. The CDR3 runs 13 residues from the cysteine to the phenylalanine. The kept DNA is CDR3 alone, 39 bases in frame from the first base. Per the germline V gene (reference sequence), LNHDA is the CDR1 and SQIVND is the CDR2. What the study reported, not specific to this receptor: How much clinical and demographic metadata was included differed by source and by participant, and the metadata was provided uncurated.

About this clone: Its antigen is still unknown. Base qualities are not recorded, but no much larger clone differs from it by a single base.

Samples from volunteer blood donors who had recovered from COVID-19 were contributed by a second Seattle source. Collaborating institutions collected whole blood in K2EDTA tubes following their own protocols. For TCRbeta analysis, collaborator samples were shipped as frozen whole blood, as isolated PBMCs, or as DNA extracted from either sample type. TCRbeta CDR3 regions were amplified from genomic DNA by means of the immunoSEQ Assay, a bias-controlled multiplex PCR. The authors processed their data as follows. The number of nucleated cells in each sample was estimated by amplification of reference gene primers within the assay. To quantify the absolute abundance of each unique TCRbeta CDR3 rearrangement, sequence reads were collapsed and filtered. Productive Simpson clonality was computed per sample as the square root of Simpson's diversity index over productive rearrangements. TCRdb took over this immuneACCESS table, retaining in-frame rearrangements with V and J assigned. Such tables are incomplete; in checked studies, under half of the missing clones stem from an unresolved V gene, and the remainder is unexplained. Clone size and the V and J calls come from that table; the DNA yielded D and trimming. The sample contains a few hundred thousand clones, 88% of them found a single time. The leading ten clones occupy 0.9% to 1% of the sample.

Material: peripheral blood. The receptor was derived from a middle-aged woman who had recovered from COVID-19. This sequence uses TRBV19 and TRBJ1-2; the D gene identity is not certain. The CDR3 region reads CASSTRTQYGYTF. The DNA sequence reads TGTGCCAGTAGTACCAGGACTCAATATGGCTACACCTTC.